Sequencing of this TCR beta chain was carried out in a study of blood T cell repertoires in COVID-19. Overall study context: Spain, Italy and the United States supplied samples that represented acute and convalescent COVID-19. The analysed material was cDNA or gDNA that came from T cells, B-cell-depleted T cells, or PBMCs.

Germline V gives CDR1 SNHLY, CDR2 FYNNEI. V lost 7 bases, J lost 3 bases, and 6 bases stayed unmatched. The CDR3 is 14 residues long. Using immunoSEQ multiplex PCR, the repertoire was profiled, and TCRdb retains in-frame clones only, with some absent. The table includes 200,000 to 300,000 clones, about 91% detected once. The sequenced sample was peripheral blood. The gene calls are TRBV2 and TRBJ1-1; 9 bases are a match to TRBD1. The TCR originated in a man older than 75 with acute or convalescent COVID-19. As DNA, the CDR3 is TGTGCCAGCACCCAGGGACAGGGCGACACTGAAGCTTTCTTT. It encodes CASTQGQGDTEAFF.